The entry below describes one TCR beta chain. Germline and junction disagree at one end, which may indicate a read error. Original methodology: Researchers report that nucleated cell counts were estimated from reference gene primer amplification. The repertoire was sequenced with immunoSEQ multiplex PCR; TCRdb's copy has only in-frame clones and lacks some. The V and J calls and the clone size are those of that table, but D and trimming were determined from the DNA. The sample includes roughly 77,000 clones, 79% of them seen just once. This sample was taken from a study of blood T cell repertoires in COVID-19. Study in general: Specimens from acute and convalescent COVID-19 originated in the United States, Italy and Spain. The cDNA or gDNA used as material had been derived from T cells, B-cell-depleted T cells, or PBMCs.

Per germline, CDR1 KGHDR and CDR2 SFDVKD. The CDR3 has 13 amino acids. The clonotype comes from a man in his sixties with active or convalescent COVID-19. The sample taken for sequencing was peripheral blood. This chain links TRBV24-1 with TRBJ1-2; 12 bases map to TRBD1. CDR3 residues: CATSDFGDRGHHF. CDR3 DNA: TGTGCCACCAGTGATTTTGGGGACAGGGGGCACCACTTC.